This T cell receptor (beta chain) was captured in a study of T cells in Graves' hyperthyroidism and ophthalmopathy. Researchers barred patients who had uncontrolled infection, other autoimmune disease, pregnancy or lactation. RNA transcripts were the template for amplifying TCR beta CDR3 regions. With the HTBI primer set, the TCR CDR3 went through a first round of RT-PCR. TCRdb analysed the multiplex PCR reads with MiXCR anew, one entry per CDR3 protein. Among hundreds of thousands of distinct CDR3 sequences listed, around 13% were seen once. Study-wide points: Ophthalmopathy and stable hyperthyroidism were separated by a 13 V-J model. Clonotypes that were expanded in thyroid above 0.001 mostly appeared in blood too.

CDR3 length: 12 amino acids. Trimming left V 5 bases short and J 3 bases short, with 5 bases between. With regard to this clonotype: Its target is not known.

This chain connects TRBV12-3 or TRBV12-4 to TRBJ1-3; unclear D gene. The sample comprised blood. The source of this sequence is a woman between 25 and 40 years old with Graves' hyperthyroidism that later progressed to Graves' ophthalmopathy. In DNA form, the CDR3 reads TGTGCCAGCAGTGTAAATGGAAACACCATATATTTT. Amino acid sequence: CASSVNGNTIYF.